This passage covers 28 T cell receptor beta chains from one sample sequenced in a study of blood T cells in healthy people across ages. Sample-barcoded 5' priming and a J-beta primer mix drove a second PCR of roughly 7 to 11 cycles. Using its own MiXCR run on the 5' RACE reads, TCRdb lists one record per CDR3 protein. The profile shows approximately 1.5 million distinct CDR3 sequences, roughly 43% of them singletons. The sequenced material came from blood. Receptors originate from a woman aged 18-29 years in good health.

This clonotype was seen a few times. V gene TRBV5-1 combines with J gene TRBJ1-1; 8 bases fit TRBD1. The length of the CDR3 is 12 residues. CDR1 SGHRS and CDR2 YFSETQ come from the germline V gene. The junction had 6 bases not matched to a gene; V was cut back by 4 bases and J by 10 bases. CDR3 sequence: CASSTDRGPAFF. DNA for the CDR3: TGCGCCAGCAGCACCGACAGGGGACCAGCTTTCTTT.

V is TRBV4-3 and J is TRBJ2-3; 7 bases line up with TRBD2. This CDR3 comprises 15 residues. V was clipped by 5 bases and J by 1 base; unmatched bases: 6. CDR1 and CDR2 (germline): LGHNA, YSLEER. The CDR3 sequence: CASSAQAGGTDTQYF. The DNA of the CDR3 is TGCGCCAGCAGCGCCCAGGCGGGGGGCACAGATACGCAGTATTTT.

This clonotype has a handful of counts. V usage is TRBV20-1 and J usage is TRBJ2-3; 8 bases align to TRBD2. J lost 0 bases, V lost 1 base, and 3 bases had no gene match. The CDR3 length is 15 residues. The germline V gene has CDR1 DFQATT and CDR2 SNEGSKA (reference sequence). This CDR3 reads CSARALAGSTDTQYF. CDR3 coding DNA: TGCAGTGCTAGAGCCCTAGCGGGTAGCACAGATACGCAGTATTTT.

This chain uses TRBV6-2 or TRBV6-3 with TRBJ1-2; D is undetermined. Germline assignment: CDR1 MNHEY and CDR2 SVGEGT. The CDR3 extends over 12 amino acids. Trimming removed 6 bases at V and 4 bases at J, with 9 bases between. DNA of the CDR3: TGTGCCAGCAGCATAATTGGCTATGGCTACACCTTC. Amino acid sequence: CASSIIGYGYTF.

This clonotype came up a few times. J is TRBJ2-2 and V is TRBV9; a possible D gene is TRBD2 (5 bases). CDR3 length: 16 amino acids. Per germline, CDR1 SGDLS and CDR2 YYNGEE. Trimming cost V 3 bases and J 5 bases, with 17 bases left between them. The CDR3 DNA reads TGTGCCAGCAGCGCCGAATTAGGACTTGAGACCGGGGAGCTGTTTTTT. Translation: CASSAELGLETGELFF.

With regard to this clonotype: A much larger clone lies a single base off, so this may be a read error. The J gene is TRBJ2-3, the V gene TRBV9, with 8 bases fitting TRBD2. The CDR3 extends over 16 amino acids. Trimming took 2 bases from V and 2 from J; bases not matched to a gene: 7. Germline loops: CDR1 SGDLS, CDR2 YYNGEE. The CDR3 loop reads CASSVLPGLVTDTQYF. The CDR3 DNA reads TGTGCCAGCAGCGTCTTACCGGGACTAGTCACAGATACGCAGTATTTT.

This clonotype was recorded a few times. The V call is TRBV10-3, the J call TRBJ2-1, with 7 bases matching TRBD1. The germline gives CDR1 ENHRY, CDR2 SYGVKD. V shed 3 bases, J shed 9 bases, and the junction held 14 bases outside the gene matches. The CDR3 spans 16 residues. CDR3: CAISDLSGQSLGEQFF. DNA for the CDR3: TGTGCCATCAGTGACCTCTCGGGACAGAGTTTGGGTGAGCAGTTCTTC.

CDR3 sequence (DNA): TGTGCCAGCAGTGAGCCCCGACAAGGAGTAAACTATGGCTACACCTTC. Translation gives CASSEPRQGVNYGYTF. The chain is built from TRBV6-1 and TRBJ1-2; no clear D gene. This CDR3 region has 16 residues. The germline CDR1 and CDR2 sequences are MNHNS and SASEGT. Trimming took off 3 bases at V and 2 bases at J, with 16 bases between the two ends.

The rearrangement uses TRBV3-1 and TRBJ2-7; TRBD2 aligns across 12 bases. The CDR3 runs to 17 residues. Germline values: CDR1 LGHDT, CDR2 YNNKEL (reference sequence). Trimming at V came to 0 bases and at J to 2 bases, leaving 5 bases not matched to a gene. Here the CDR3 DNA reads TGTGCCAGCAGCCAAGATGGGACTAGCGGGTTTGCCTACGAGCAGTACTTC. Protein: CASSQDGTSGFAYEQYF.

CDR3 loop: CAISAETLSGELFF. The CDR3, as DNA: TGTGCCATCAGTGCCGAGACCCTTTCCGGGGAGCTGTTTTTT. The chain has TRBV10-3 and TRBJ2-2, with D unresolved. CDR1 is ENHRY and CDR2 is SYGVKD in the germline V gene. The CDR3 length is 14 residues. Trimming cost V 4 bases and J 6 bases, with 12 bases left between them.

V gene TRBV7-2 combines with J gene TRBJ1-2; D is undetermined. V lost 5 bases to trimming and J lost 8 bases, with 15 bases between them. CDR3 length equals 13 residues. Germline V gives CDR1 SGHTA, CDR2 FQGNSA. CDR3 region: CASSPTMGWGYTF. The CDR3 region has the DNA TGTGCCAGCAGCCCCACAATGGGATGGGGCTACACCTTC.

The rearrangement links TRBV6-1 to TRBJ1-2, with D hard to call. This CDR3 contains 15 residues. With 5 bases removed from V and 5 bases from J, the gap between germline ends came to 18 bases. The germline V gene encodes CDR1 MNHNS and CDR2 SASEGT. CDR3 residues: CASSIVGSTTYGYTF. CDR3 DNA: TGTGCCAGCAGTATCGTGGGCTCAACGACGTATGGCTACACCTTC.

This clonotype occurred a few times. This chain links TRBV12-3 or TRBV12-4 with TRBJ1-5; no definite D call. CDR3 length: 11 amino acids. The V end was cut by 3 bases, the J end by 11 bases, with 8 bases between. The CDR3: CASSFGVAQHF. The CDR3 coding sequence is TGTGCCAGCAGTTTTGGGGTGGCCCAGCATTTT.

This clonotype has more than one count but fewer than ten. The chain employs TRBV11-2 and TRBJ2-7; 7 nucleotides match TRBD2. After removal of 6 bases from V and 2 bases from J, the junction contained 10 bases not matched to a gene. CDR1 and CDR2 (germline): SGHAT, FQNNGV. The CDR3 has 15 amino acids. CDR3 residues: CASRRPGGGTYEQYF. In DNA form, the CDR3 reads TGTGCCAGCAGACGACCGGGAGGCGGTACCTACGAGCAGTACTTC.

This chain connects TRBV15 to TRBJ2-7, with unresolved D. With 1 base removed from V and 2 bases from J, the gap between germline ends came to 3 bases. Germline values: CDR1 LNHNV, CDR2 YYDKDF (reference sequence). This CDR3 is built from 12 residues. This CDR3 is CATSRGPYEQYF. The CDR3 DNA follows: TGTGCCACCAGCAGAGGCCCCTACGAGCAGTACTTC.

This clonotype was counted a few times. The chain employs TRBV7-2 and TRBJ1-1; D uncertain. This CDR3 spans 13 amino acids. Germline CDR1 reads SGHTA; CDR2 reads FQGNSA. The germline V and J ends were trimmed by 0 bases and 5 bases, with 7 bases remaining between them. CDR3 residues: CASSLAVATEAFF. In nucleotides, the CDR3 is TGTGCCAGCAGCTTAGCGGTAGCAACTGAAGCTTTCTTT.

As concerns this clonotype: A much larger clone is a single base away; this may be a read error. This sequence joins TRBV7-2 and TRBJ2-1; D is uncertain. V dropped 5 bases and J dropped 6 bases, with 11 bases sitting between them. This CDR3 is built from 13 residues. Germline CDR1 is SGHTA and CDR2 is FQGNSA. The CDR3 reads CASSGKALNEQFF. The DNA of the CDR3 is TGTGCCAGCAGCGGAAAAGCCCTCAATGAGCAGTTCTTC. Full variable domain (remainder filled in from reference TRBV7-2 and TRBJ2-1): GAGVSQSPSNKVTEKGKDVELRCDPISGHTALYWYRQSLGQGLEFLIYFQGNSAPDKSGLPSDRFSAERTGGSVSTLTIQRTQQEDSAVYLCASSGKALNEQFFGPGTRLTVL.

The chain couples TRBV20-1 to TRBJ1-4; D gene unclear. With 7 bases removed from V and 7 bases from J, the gap between germline ends came to 19 bases. Germline V gene lookup returns CDR1 DFQATT and CDR2 SNEGSKA (reference sequence). The CDR3 loop spans 14 amino acids. CDR3 DNA: TGCAGTGTAAACAGTGGCCTAGTGATTGAAAAACTGTTTTTT. Its protein is CSVNSGLVIEKLFF.

The genes are TRBV14 and TRBJ2-3; D gene unclear. This CDR3 has 17 amino acids. V gave up 7 bases and J gave up 1 base, with 21 bases separating them. CDR1 is SGHDN, CDR2 FVKESK, per germline. CDR3 residues: CASTRDRTASCTDTQYF. CDR3 nucleotide sequence: TGTGCCAGCACCAGAGACCGGACGGCCTCCTGCACAGATACGCAGTATTTT.

The chain has TRBV5-6 and TRBJ1-2; possible D gene TRBD1, 5 bases. Between the trimmed V and J ends, which lost 4 bases and 5 bases, there was a span of 15 bases. Per germline, CDR1 SGHDT and CDR2 YYEEEE. CDR3 length: 14 residues. The CDR3 DNA sequence: TGTGCCAGCAGCACCGGGGCGGACATATATGGCTACACCTTC. It translates to CASSTGADIYGYTF.

The V call is TRBV20-1, the J call TRBJ2-2, with 8 bases lining up with TRBD2. This CDR3 comprises 14 residues. After removal of 6 bases from V and 1 base from J, the junction contained 4 bases not matched to a gene. Germline CDR1 is DFQATT and CDR2 is SNEGSKA (reference sequence). The CDR3 sequence is CSAFAGGNTGELFF. The CDR3 DNA reads TGCAGTGCCTTCGCGGGGGGGAACACCGGGGAGCTGTTTTTT.

There are a few counts of this clonotype. This chain uses TRBV4-1 with TRBJ2-3; D not resolved. Germline values: CDR1 MGHRA, CDR2 YSYEKL. This CDR3 is built from 14 residues. V was shortened by 0 bases and J by 8 bases, with 12 bases between the two germline ends. Written as DNA, the CDR3 is TGCGCCAGCAGCCAAGATCGACCAGCCGGTACGCAGTATTTT. Its protein is CASSQDRPAGTQYF.

This clonotype was seen only a few times. An end of the junction does not agree with germline; a read error may underlie this. The rearrangement joins TRBV27 to TRBJ2-2; D is unresolved. CDR1 and CDR2 (germline): MNHEY, SMNVEV (reference sequence). This CDR3 has 13 amino acids. The CDR3 is CASSFPSTGELFF. The CDR3 DNA reads TGTGCTAGCAGTTTCCCATCAACCGGGGAGCTGTTTTTT.

The J gene is TRBJ2-1, the V gene TRBV7-2; a possible D gene is TRBD2 (7 bases). The CDR3 consists of 15 residues. From germline, CDR1 is SGHTA and CDR2 FQGNSA. The germline V and J ends were trimmed by 3 bases and 4 bases, with 13 bases remaining between them. The CDR3 spells CASSFGRGWYNEQFF. In DNA, the CDR3 is TGTGCCAGCAGCTTTGGGAGGGGGTGGTACAATGAGCAGTTCTTC.

This clonotype was seen more than once but under ten times. V is TRBV7-8 and J is TRBJ2-1; TRBD2 is a possible D gene (6 bases). Germline V gene data show CDR1 as SGHVS and CDR2 as FQNEAQ. This CDR3 is 13 amino acids long. Deletions cut 5 bases from V and 8 bases from J, with 13 bases between. CDR3 region: CASSVELADEQFF. The CDR3 DNA is TGTGCCAGCAGCGTAGAACTAGCCGATGAGCAGTTCTTC.

The J gene is TRBJ2-7, the V gene TRBV3-1; 7 positions match TRBD2. V was clipped by 1 base and J by 3 bases; unmatched bases: 12. This CDR3 has 17 residues. From germline, CDR1 is LGHDT and CDR2 YNNKEL (reference sequence). The CDR3: CASSQGTSRVLSYEQYF. The DNA for the CDR3 is TGTGCCAGCAGCCAAGGGACTAGTAGAGTTTTGAGCTACGAGCAGTACTTC.

This clonotype came up a few times. The J gene is TRBJ2-7, the V gene TRBV29-1; 8 bases agree with TRBD1. Germline V gene data show CDR1 as SQVTM and CDR2 as ANQGSEA. V shed 0 bases and J 3 bases; nucleotides not matched to a gene: 7. The CDR3 runs to 15 residues. The CDR3 sequence is CSVEDPDRGVYEQYF. The DNA of the CDR3 is TGCAGCGTTGAAGATCCCGACAGGGGAGTCTACGAGCAGTACTTC.

The CDR3 nucleotides are TGTGCCAGCAGTTTCCCCCGGGACAGTTTGAACACTGAAGCTTTCTTT. Amino acid sequence: CASSFPRDSLNTEAFF. The V gene is TRBV6-2 or TRBV6-3, the J gene TRBJ1-1; 7 bases are a match to TRBD1. The V segment lost 4 bases and the J segment 0 bases; nucleotides outside the gene matches: 8. This CDR3 contains 16 residues. The germline V gene has CDR1 MNHEY and CDR2 SVGEGT.